This note documents a single T cell receptor (beta chain) sequence. This entry belongs to a study of OX40 agonist ivuxolimab in advanced cancers. CDR1 is SGDLS and CDR2 is YYNGEE in the germline V gene. Losses at the gene ends were 0 bases for V and 3 bases for J; bases not matched to a gene: 6. The CDR3 extends over 15 amino acids. Some clones are missing from TCRdb's copy, which holds only in-frame ones; the method was immunoSEQ multiplex PCR. The sample lists about 14,000 clones, about 80% occurring once. This sequence joins TRBV9 and TRBJ2-7; 7 bases are a match to TRBD2. The specimen comprised CD4+ or CD8+ T cells sorted from blood, sampled in a trial of the OX40 agonist ivuxolimab. The clonotype originates from an adult with an advanced solid tumor such as melanoma, head and neck, liver or kidney cancer. For the CDR3, the DNA is TGTGCCAGCAGCGTAGAGTCCGGGGGGTTCTACGAGCAGTACTTC. It codes for CASSVESGGFYEQYF.